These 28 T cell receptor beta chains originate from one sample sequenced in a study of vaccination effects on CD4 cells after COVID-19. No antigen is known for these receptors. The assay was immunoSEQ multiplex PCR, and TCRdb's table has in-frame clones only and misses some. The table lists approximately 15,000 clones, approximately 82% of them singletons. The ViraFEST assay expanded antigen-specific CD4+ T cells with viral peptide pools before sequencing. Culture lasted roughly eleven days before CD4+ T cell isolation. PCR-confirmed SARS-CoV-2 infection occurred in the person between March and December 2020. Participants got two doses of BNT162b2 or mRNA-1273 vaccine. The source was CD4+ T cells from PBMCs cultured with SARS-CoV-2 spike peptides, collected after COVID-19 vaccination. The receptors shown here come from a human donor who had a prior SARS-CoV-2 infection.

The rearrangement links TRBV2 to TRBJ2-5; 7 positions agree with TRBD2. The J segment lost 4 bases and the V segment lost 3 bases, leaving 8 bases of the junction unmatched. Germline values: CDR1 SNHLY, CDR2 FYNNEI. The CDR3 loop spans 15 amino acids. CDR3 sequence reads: CASSERSTSAETQYF. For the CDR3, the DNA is TGTGCCAGCAGTGAGAGGTCTACTAGCGCAGAGACCCAGTACTTC.

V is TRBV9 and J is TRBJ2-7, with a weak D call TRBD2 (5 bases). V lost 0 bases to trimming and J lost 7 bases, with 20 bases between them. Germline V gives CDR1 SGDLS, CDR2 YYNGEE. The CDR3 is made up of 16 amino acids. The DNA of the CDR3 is TGTGCCAGCAGCGTAGATATTGGGAGTCGGCCTCGGGAGCAGTACTTC. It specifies CASSVDIGSRPREQYF.

This chain's CDR3 is CASSLGDKTYEQYF. CDR3 DNA: TGTGCCAGCAGCTTAGGCGACAAGACCTACGAGCAGTACTTC. This chain uses TRBV13 with TRBJ2-7, with D uncertain. The CDR3 runs 14 residues. Germline V gives CDR1 PRHDT, CDR2 FYEKMQ (reference sequence). V gave up 0 bases and J gave up 2 bases, with 8 bases separating them.

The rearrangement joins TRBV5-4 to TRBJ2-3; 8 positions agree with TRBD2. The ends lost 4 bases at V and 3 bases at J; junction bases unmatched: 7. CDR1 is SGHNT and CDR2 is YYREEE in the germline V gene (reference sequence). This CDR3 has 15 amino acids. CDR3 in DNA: TGTGCCAGCAGCACCCCTAGCGGGCCTACAGATACGCAGTATTTT. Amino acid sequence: CASSTPSGPTDTQYF.

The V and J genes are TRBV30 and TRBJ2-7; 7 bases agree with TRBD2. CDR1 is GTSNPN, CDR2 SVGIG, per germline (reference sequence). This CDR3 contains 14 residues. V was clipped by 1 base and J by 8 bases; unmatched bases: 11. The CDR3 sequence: CAWSEGTIESKQYF. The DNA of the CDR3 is TGTGCCTGGAGTGAGGGGACTATTGAATCTAAGCAGTACTTC. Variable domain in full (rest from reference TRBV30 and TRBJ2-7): SQTIHQWPATLVQPVGSPLSLECTVEGTSNPNLYWYRQAAGRGLQLLFYSVGIGQISSEVPQNLSASRPQDRQFILSSKKLLLSDSGFYLCAWSEGTIESKQYFGPGTRLTVT.

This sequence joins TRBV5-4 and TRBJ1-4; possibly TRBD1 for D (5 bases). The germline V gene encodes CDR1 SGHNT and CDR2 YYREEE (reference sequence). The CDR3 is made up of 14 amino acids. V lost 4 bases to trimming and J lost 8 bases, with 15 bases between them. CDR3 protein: CASSLGTLGEKLFF. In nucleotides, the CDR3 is TGTGCCAGCAGCCTCGGGACCTTAGGAGAAAAACTGTTTTTT.

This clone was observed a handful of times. The CDR3, as DNA: TGTGCCAGCAGCACCGGGGGTTACAATCAGCCCCAGCATTTT. This codes for CASSTGGYNQPQHF. The J gene is TRBJ1-5, the V gene TRBV7-9; the D gene is possibly TRBD1 (5 bases). Germline CDR1 is SEHNR and CDR2 is FQNEAQ (reference sequence). V lost 5 bases to trimming and J lost 3 bases, with 11 bases between them. This CDR3 comprises 14 residues.

CDR3 sequence: CASSPPDRGGNYGYTF. The DNA for the CDR3 is TGCGCCAGCAGTCCCCCGGACAGGGGAGGCAACTATGGCTACACCTTC. This chain joins TRBV23-1 and TRBJ1-2; 9 positions match TRBD1. TRBV23-1 is classed as an ORF, of uncertain function. The CDR3 covers 16 residues. The V segment lost 4 bases and the J segment 2 bases; nucleotides outside the gene matches: 8.

The DNA for the CDR3 is TGTGCCAGCAGCAAAGGGGATACACAGGGACAAGGCGGGGAAAAACTGTTTTTT. Translation: CASSKGDTQGQGGEKLFF. V usage is TRBV21-1 and J usage is TRBJ1-4; the D call TRBD1 from the table was never checked on the DNA. TRBV21-1 is annotated as a pseudogene. The CDR3 is 18 amino acids.

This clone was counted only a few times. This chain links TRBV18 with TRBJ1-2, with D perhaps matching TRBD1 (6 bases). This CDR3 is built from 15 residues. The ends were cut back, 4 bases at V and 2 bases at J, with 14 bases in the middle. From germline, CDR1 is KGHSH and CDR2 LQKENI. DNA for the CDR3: TGTGCCAGCTCACGCACCCGGGACATAAACTATGGCTACACCTTC. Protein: CASSRTRDINYGYTF.

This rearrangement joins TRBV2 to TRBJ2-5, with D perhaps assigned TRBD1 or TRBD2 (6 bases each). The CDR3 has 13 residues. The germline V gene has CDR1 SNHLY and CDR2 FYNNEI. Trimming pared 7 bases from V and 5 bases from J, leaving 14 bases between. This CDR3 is CASNHREEETQYF. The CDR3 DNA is TGTGCCAGCAACCACAGGGAGGAGGAGACCCAGTACTTC.

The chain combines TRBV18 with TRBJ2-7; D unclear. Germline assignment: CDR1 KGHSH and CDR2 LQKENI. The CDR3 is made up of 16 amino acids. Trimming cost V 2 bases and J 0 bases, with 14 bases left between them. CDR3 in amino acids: CASSPSPSGDSYEQYF. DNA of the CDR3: TGTGCCAGCTCACCATCGCCGTCAGGTGACTCCTACGAGCAGTACTTC.

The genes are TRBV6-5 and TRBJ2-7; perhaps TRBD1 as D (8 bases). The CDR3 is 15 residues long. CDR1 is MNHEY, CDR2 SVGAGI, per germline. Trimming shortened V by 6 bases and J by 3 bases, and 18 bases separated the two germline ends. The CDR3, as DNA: TGTGCCAGCAGAGCGGGACAGGTTATTCTCTACGAGCAGTACTTC. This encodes CASRAGQVILYEQYF.

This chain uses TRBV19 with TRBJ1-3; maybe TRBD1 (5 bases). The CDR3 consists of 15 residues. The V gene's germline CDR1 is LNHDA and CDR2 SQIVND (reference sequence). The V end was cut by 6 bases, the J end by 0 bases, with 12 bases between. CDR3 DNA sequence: TGTGCCAGTAGCTGGCAGGGCGACTCTGGAAACACCATATATTTT. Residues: CASSWQGDSGNTIYF.

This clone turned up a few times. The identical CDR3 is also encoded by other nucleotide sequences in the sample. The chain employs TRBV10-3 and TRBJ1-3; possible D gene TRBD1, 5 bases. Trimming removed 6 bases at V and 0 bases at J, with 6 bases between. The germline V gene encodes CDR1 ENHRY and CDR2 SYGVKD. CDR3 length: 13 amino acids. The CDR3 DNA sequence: TGTGCCATCAGAGACAGCTCTGGAAACACCATATATTTT. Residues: CAIRDSSGNTIYF.

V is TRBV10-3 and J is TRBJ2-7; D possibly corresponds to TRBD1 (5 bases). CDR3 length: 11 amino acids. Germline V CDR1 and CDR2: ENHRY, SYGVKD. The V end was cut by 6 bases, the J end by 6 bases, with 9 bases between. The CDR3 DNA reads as TGTGCCATCAGCCAGGGTGGCGAGCAGTACTTC. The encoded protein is CAISQGGEQYF.

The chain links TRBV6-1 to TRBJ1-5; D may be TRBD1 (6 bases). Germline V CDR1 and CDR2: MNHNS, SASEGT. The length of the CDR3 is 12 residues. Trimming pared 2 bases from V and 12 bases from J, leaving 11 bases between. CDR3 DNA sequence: TGTGCCAGCAGTGAAATAAGGGGGGACCAGCATTTT. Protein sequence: CASSEIRGDQHF.

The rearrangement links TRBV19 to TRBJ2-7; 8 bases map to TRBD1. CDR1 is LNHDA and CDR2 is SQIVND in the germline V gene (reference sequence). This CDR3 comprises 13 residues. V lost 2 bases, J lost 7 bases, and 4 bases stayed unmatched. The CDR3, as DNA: TGTGCCAGTAGTATACAGGGGGCGAGGGAGCAGTACTTC. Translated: CASSIQGAREQYF.

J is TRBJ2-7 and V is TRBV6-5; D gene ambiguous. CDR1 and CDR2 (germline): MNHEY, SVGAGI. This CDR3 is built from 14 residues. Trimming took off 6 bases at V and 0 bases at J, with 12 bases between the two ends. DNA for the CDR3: TGTGCCAGCAGGACTGGGCTCTACTCCTACGAGCAGTACTTC. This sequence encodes CASRTGLYSYEQYF.

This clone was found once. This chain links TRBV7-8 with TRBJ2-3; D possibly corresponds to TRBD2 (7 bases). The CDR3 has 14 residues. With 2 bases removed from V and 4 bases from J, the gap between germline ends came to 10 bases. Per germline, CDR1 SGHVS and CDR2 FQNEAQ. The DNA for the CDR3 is TGTGCCAGCAGCTTAACAGGGAGGGCAGATACGCAGTATTTT. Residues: CASSLTGRADTQYF.

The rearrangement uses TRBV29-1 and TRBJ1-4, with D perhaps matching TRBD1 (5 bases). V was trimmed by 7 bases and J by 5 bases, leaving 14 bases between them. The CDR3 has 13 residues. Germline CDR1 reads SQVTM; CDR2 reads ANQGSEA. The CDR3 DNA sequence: TGCAGCGGAGGGACGGGGTGGAATGAAAAACTGTTTTTT. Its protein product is CSGGTGWNEKLFF.

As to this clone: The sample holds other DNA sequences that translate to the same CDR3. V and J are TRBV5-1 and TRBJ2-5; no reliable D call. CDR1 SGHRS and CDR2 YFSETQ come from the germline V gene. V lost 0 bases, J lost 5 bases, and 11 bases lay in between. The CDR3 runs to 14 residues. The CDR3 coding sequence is TGCGCCAGCAGCTTGGATGCCGGGTTCGAGACCCAGTACTTC. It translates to CASSLDAGFETQYF.

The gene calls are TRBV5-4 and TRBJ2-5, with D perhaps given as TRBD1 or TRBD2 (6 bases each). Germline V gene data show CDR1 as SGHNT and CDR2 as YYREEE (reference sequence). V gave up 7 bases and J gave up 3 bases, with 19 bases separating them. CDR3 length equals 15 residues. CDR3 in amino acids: CASRTGGQVEETQYF. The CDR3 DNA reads TGTGCCAGCCGGACCGGGGGCCAGGTGGAAGAGACCCAGTACTTC.

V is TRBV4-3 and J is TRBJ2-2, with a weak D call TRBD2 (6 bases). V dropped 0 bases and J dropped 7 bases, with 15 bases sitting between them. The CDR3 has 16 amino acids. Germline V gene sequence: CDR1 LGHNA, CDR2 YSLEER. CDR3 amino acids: CASSQEGGMKDGELFF. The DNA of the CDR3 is TGCGCCAGCAGCCAAGAGGGCGGGATGAAGGACGGGGAGCTGTTTTTT.

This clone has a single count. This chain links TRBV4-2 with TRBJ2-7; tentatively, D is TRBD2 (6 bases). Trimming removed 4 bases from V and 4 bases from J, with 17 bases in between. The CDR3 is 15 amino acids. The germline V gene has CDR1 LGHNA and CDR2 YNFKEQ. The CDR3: CASSPRVAAGYEQYF. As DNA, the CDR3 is TGTGCCAGCAGCCCCCGGGTAGCGGCAGGGTACGAGCAGTACTTC.

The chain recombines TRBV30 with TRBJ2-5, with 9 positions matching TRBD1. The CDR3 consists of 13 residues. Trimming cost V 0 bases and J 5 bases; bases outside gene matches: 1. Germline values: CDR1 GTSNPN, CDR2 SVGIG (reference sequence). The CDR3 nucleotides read TGTGCCTGGAGTGTGACAGGGGGGGAGACCCAGTACTTC. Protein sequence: CAWSVTGGETQYF.

The CDR3, as DNA: TGCGCCAGCAGCCTTCGGGGAATGAACACCGGGGAGCTGTTTTTT. Translating gives CASSLRGMNTGELFF. The rearrangement joins TRBV4-1 to TRBJ2-2; tentative D call: TRBD2 (5 bases). Germline V gene lookup returns CDR1 MGHRA and CDR2 YSYEKL. The ends were cut back, 4 bases at V and 1 base at J, with 10 bases in the middle. There are 15 residues in the CDR3.

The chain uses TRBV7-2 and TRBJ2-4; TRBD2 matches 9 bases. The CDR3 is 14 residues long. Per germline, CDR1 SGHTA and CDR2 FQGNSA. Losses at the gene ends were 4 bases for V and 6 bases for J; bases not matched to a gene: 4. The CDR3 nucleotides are TGTGCCAGCAGCTCGACTAGCGGTGGAAACATTCAGTACTTC. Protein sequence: CASSSTSGGNIQYF.